This TCR beta chain originates from a study of spatial heterogeneity in lung cancer. Study-wide results and caveats: Within tumors, counts of expanded alpha and beta TCRs tracked tumor mutation counts.

A word on this clonotype: Antigen unknown. This beta chain was picked up by a library intended for alpha chains and is off target, so its count carries little meaning.

This CDR3 has 13 residues. In germline, CDR1 is SGHTA, CDR2 FQGTGA. The V end lost 5 bases, the J end lost 6 bases, and 10 bases lay between the germline ends. TCRdb reanalysed the 5' RACE reads using MiXCR and keeps one entry per CDR3 protein. The table lists 18,000 or so distinct CDR3 sequences, around 5% of them singletons. Specified time point: sample taken at primary tumor resection. Donation came from roughly 72 patients with untreated early-stage non-small cell lung cancer. The authors sequenced whole RNA from tumor, nontumor lung or frozen PBMC without sorting. The receptor was derived from a female donor with early-stage non-small cell lung cancer. The chain links TRBV7-3 to TRBJ2-2; D is ambiguous. The sequences come from lung tumor tissue, collected at surgery. The CDR3 loop is CASSPPGAGELFF. The CDR3 DNA reads TGTGCCAGCAGCCCCCCGGGCGCCGGGGAGCTGTTTTTT.